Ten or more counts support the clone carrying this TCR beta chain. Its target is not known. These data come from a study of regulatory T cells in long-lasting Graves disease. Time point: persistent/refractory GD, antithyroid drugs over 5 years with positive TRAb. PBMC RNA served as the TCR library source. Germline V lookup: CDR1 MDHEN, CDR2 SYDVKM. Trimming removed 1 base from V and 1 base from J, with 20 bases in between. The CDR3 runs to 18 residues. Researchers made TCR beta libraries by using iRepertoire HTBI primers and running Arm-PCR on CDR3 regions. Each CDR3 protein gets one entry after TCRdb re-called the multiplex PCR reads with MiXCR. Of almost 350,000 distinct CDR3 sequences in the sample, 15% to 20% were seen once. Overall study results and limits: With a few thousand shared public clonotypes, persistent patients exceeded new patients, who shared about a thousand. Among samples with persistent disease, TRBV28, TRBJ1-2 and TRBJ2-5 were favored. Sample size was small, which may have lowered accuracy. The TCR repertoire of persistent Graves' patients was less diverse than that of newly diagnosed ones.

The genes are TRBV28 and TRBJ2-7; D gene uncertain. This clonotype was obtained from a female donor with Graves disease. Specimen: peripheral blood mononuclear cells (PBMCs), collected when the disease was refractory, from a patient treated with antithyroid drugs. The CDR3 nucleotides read TGTGCCAGCAGTTTATTCCCCTTTAGTGTAGCCGGTTCCTACGAGCAGTACTTC. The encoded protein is CASSLFPFSVAGSYEQYF. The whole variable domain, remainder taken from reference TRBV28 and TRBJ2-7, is DVKVTQSSRYLVKRTGEKVFLECVQDMDHENMFWYRQDPGLGLRLIYFSYDVKMKEKGDIPEGYSVSREKKERFSLILESASTNQTSMYLCASSLFPFSVAGSYEQYFGPGTRLTVT.